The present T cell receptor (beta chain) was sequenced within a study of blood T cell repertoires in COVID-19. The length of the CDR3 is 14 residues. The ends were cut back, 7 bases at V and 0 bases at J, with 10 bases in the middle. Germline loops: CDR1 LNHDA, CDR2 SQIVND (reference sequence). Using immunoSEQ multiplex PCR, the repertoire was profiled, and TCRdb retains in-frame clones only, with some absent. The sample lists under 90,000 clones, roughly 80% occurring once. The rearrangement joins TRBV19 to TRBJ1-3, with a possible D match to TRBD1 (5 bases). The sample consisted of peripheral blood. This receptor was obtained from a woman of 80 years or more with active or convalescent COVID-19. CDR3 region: CASKQDNSGNTIYF. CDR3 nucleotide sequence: TGTGCCAGTAAACAGGACAACTCTGGAAACACCATATATTTT.